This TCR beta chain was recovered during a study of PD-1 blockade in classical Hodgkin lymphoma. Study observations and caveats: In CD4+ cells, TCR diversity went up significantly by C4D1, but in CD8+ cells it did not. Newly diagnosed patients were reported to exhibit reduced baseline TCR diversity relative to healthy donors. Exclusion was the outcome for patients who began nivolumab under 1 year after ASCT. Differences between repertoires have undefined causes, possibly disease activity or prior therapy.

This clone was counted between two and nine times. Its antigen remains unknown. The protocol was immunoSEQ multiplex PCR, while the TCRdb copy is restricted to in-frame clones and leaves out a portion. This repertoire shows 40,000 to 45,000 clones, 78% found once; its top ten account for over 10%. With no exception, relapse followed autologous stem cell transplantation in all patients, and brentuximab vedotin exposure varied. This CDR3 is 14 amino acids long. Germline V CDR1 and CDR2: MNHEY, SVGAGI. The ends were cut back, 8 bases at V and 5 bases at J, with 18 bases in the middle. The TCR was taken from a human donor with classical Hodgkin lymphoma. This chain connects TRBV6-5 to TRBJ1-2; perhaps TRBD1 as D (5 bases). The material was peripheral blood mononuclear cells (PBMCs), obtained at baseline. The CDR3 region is CASGAGMGPYGYTF. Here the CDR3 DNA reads TGTGCCAGCGGGGCCGGAATGGGGCCATATGGCTACACCTTC.